This T cell receptor (beta chain) comes out of a study of CD8+CD57+ T cells in acquired aplastic anemia. Background on the study: The DNA of sorted CD4+ and CD8+ cells averaged roughly 3 ug. Healthy CD8+ samples averaged about 11 million reads. Study-wide results and limits: Researchers report that about 29 CD8+ CDR3 sequences appeared in both patients and controls.

This clonotype showed up just once. The antigen is not known. Profiling that covered TCR beta VDJ and CDR3 relied on genomic DNA as its template. TCRdb re-derived calls from the reads in MiXCR, one entry per CDR3 protein. The table has 150,000 to 200,000 distinct CDR3 sequences, around half seen once. This CDR3 is 14 amino acids long. Germline CDR1 and CDR2: SGHTA and FQGTGA. Between the trimmed V and J ends, which lost 1 base and 0 bases, there was a span of 5 bases. The rearrangement uses TRBV7-3 and TRBJ2-3; D gene unclear. The sequencing input was sorted CD4+, CD8+, or CD8+CD57+ T cells (not recorded which) from PBMCs. This clonotype was obtained from a human donor in good health. CDR3 sequence: CASSLMGSTDTQYF. The CDR3 DNA follows: TGTGCCAGCAGCTTAATGGGGAGCACAGATACGCAGTATTTT.